This T cell receptor (beta chain) was identified in a study of shared clonotypes between healthy human individuals. Regarding this clone: The antigen remains undetermined. Other DNA sequences in the sample encode the same CDR3.

Deep-level assay runs were performed. TCRdb's table, derived via immunoSEQ multiplex PCR, lists solely in-frame clones and lacks some. Here the sample spans millions of clones, approximately 92% being singletons. Investigators divided CD4+ cells into CD45RA+ naive and CD45RA-negative memory subsets. V was pared by 6 bases and J by 4 bases, with 16 bases between. The germline V gene encodes CDR1 MNHEY and CDR2 SVGAGI. This CDR3 is 14 amino acids long. Study-wide findings and caveats: Naive subsets generally exceeded memory subsets in estimated richness. Few donors restricted represented genetic and exposure-history diversity.

The chain recombines TRBV6-5 with TRBJ2-7; weak D call: TRBD2 (6 bases). The source is a man between 18 and 35 years old in good health. Sequencing was done on a sample of naive CD4+ T cells sorted from blood. The sample's subset: CD45RA+ positively selected. CDR3 sequence (DNA): TGTGCCAGCAGCCGCTCGGTCGGGAGTTACGAGCAGTACTTC. Translation: CASSRSVGSYEQYF.